These 14 T cell receptor beta chains were sequenced from one sample in a study of brain T cells in children with intractable seizures. Clones were sequenced by immunoSEQ multiplex PCR, and TCRdb holds only the in-frame ones, with some missing. Among about 340,000 clones, about 94% were seen once, and the ten largest hold 4.5% to 7%. Time point indicated: blood from clinic visit 5 months post-surgery; TSC patient then seizure free. The sequenced sample was peripheral blood, obtained less than 6 months after surgery. The receptor set was obtained from a boy under two years old with tuberous sclerosis and intractable seizures.

The V and J genes are TRBV7-8 and TRBJ2-1; no clear D. Germline lookup yields CDR1 SGHVS and CDR2 FQNEAQ. The CDR3 loop spans 14 amino acids. The V end lost 4 bases, the J end lost 8 bases, and 15 bases lay between the germline ends. CDR3 amino acids: CASSYRGRGDEQFF. The CDR3 region has the DNA TGTGCCAGCAGCTATAGAGGCCGTGGGGATGAGCAGTTCTTC.

The chain joins TRBV7-8 to TRBJ2-7; 9 nucleotides align to TRBD1. Germline-derived CDR1 and CDR2 are SGHVS and FQNEAQ. There are 16 residues in the CDR3. Germline trimming cut 5 bases from V and 3 bases from J; bases unmatched to any gene: 11. The CDR3 region has the DNA TGTGCCAGCAGCCAAATGAACCGGGACAGGGACTACGAGCAGTACTTC. Its protein product is CASSQMNRDRDYEQYF.

The chain combines TRBV6-2 or TRBV6-3 with TRBJ2-1, with TRBD2 matching over 12 bases. This CDR3 comprises 16 residues. Germline V CDR1 and CDR2: MNHEY, SVGEGT. V trimming: 6 bases; J trimming: 7 bases; junction bases outside the gene matches: 10. CDR3 sequence: CASSPHDLAGGNEQFF. DNA for the CDR3: TGTGCCAGCAGCCCACACGATCTAGCGGGGGGGAATGAGCAGTTCTTC.

V usage is TRBV3-1 (or the pseudogene TRBV3-2) and J usage is TRBJ2-1; D gene ambiguous. CDR1 is LGHDT, CDR2 YNNKEL, per germline (reference sequence). The CDR3 length is 12 residues. V lost 4 bases to trimming and J lost 6 bases, with 7 bases between them. DNA for the CDR3: TGTGCCAGCAGCCGGACGGTCAATGAGCAGTTCTTC. It codes for CASSRTVNEQFF.

This chain joins TRBV19 and TRBJ1-5; unclear D gene. This CDR3 is 15 amino acids long. The germline gives CDR1 LNHDA, CDR2 SQIVND (reference sequence). Trimming took off 5 bases at V and 6 bases at J, with 17 bases between the two ends. The CDR3 nucleotides are TGTGCCAGTAGTCCTCTAGTTAGGGAGGCTCAGCCCCAGCATTTT. Translated, it gives CASSPLVREAQPQHF.

The sample holds one count of this clone. This sequence joins TRBV27 and TRBJ2-7; 11 nucleotides align to TRBD1. Trimming took 3 bases from V and 4 from J; bases not matched to a gene: 5. Germline V CDR1 and CDR2: MNHEY, SMNVEV (reference sequence). The CDR3 extends over 15 amino acids. The CDR3 nucleotides are TGTGCCAGCAGTTTTCTCGGGGACAGGGGGTACGAGCAGTACTTC. It is translated as CASSFLGDRGYEQYF.

The chain is built from TRBV5-4 and TRBJ2-7; the D is unclear. The ends were cut back, 0 bases at V and 1 base at J, with 8 bases in the middle. From germline, CDR1 is SGHNT and CDR2 YYREEE (reference sequence). The CDR3 runs 14 residues. The chain's CDR3 is CASSLDARSYEQYF. The CDR3 DNA reads TGTGCCAGCAGCTTGGATGCCAGATCCTACGAGCAGTACTTC.

This chain connects TRBV5-5 to TRBJ2-3, with TRBD1 matching 10 bases. With 4 bases clipped from V and 4 bases from J, the junction kept 6 bases outside the gene matches. The CDR3 contains 15 residues. The germline gives CDR1 SGHKS, CDR2 YYEKEE (reference sequence). CDR3 in DNA: TGTGCCAGCAGCACGGGACAGGGGAGGGCAGATACGCAGTATTTT. It is translated as CASSTGQGRADTQYF.

This chain joins TRBV20-1 and TRBJ1-6; D is unclear. The germline V gene has CDR1 DFQATT and CDR2 SNEGSKA (reference sequence). V lost 6 bases to trimming and J lost 6 bases, with 6 bases between them. The CDR3 length is 11 residues. This CDR3 reads CSAQVNSPLHF. As DNA, the CDR3 is TGCAGTGCCCAGGTTAATTCACCCCTCCACTTT.

J is TRBJ1-1 and V is TRBV19; D remains ambiguous. The CDR3 extends over 13 amino acids. V was pared by 2 bases and J by 5 bases, with 9 bases between. Germline loops: CDR1 LNHDA, CDR2 SQIVND (reference sequence). CDR3: CASSISFGTEAFF. In nucleotides, the CDR3 is TGTGCCAGTAGTATATCCTTCGGGACTGAAGCTTTCTTT.

The chain joins TRBV11-3 to TRBJ2-5; D gene uncertain. CDR1 is SGHNT, CDR2 YENEEA, per germline. Trimming shortened V by 4 bases and J by 4 bases, and 7 bases separated the two germline ends. CDR3 length: 12 residues. CDR3 coding DNA: TGTGCCAGCAGCTCTCCGGGAGAGACCCAGTACTTC. This translates into CASSSPGETQYF.

The CDR3 sequence: CASSLAEKLFF. The CDR3, as DNA: TGTGCCAGCAGTTTAGCTGAAAAACTGTTTTTT. This chain connects TRBV12-3 or TRBV12-4 to TRBJ1-4; D unclear. Trimming left V 0 bases short and J 7 bases short, with 0 bases between. This CDR3 has 11 residues.

The V call is TRBV6-1, the J call TRBJ2-1, with 10 bases that match TRBD2. The CDR3 contains 16 residues. The trim removed 3 bases at V and 4 bases at J, leaving 6 bases unmatched. Germline CDR1 and CDR2: MNHNS and SASEGT. For the CDR3, the DNA is TGTGCCAGCAGTGAGAGGGCTAGCGGGGGTTACAATGAGCAGTTCTTC. Its protein is CASSERASGGYNEQFF.

For the CDR3, the DNA is TGTGCCAGCAGCTTGGGGGTCACGCGGCCTGTTAGCACTGAAGCTTTCTTT. Its protein is CASSLGVTRPVSTEAFF. The chain joins TRBV5-6 to TRBJ1-1, with no clear D. Germline V gene lookup returns CDR1 SGHDT and CDR2 YYEEEE. This CDR3 contains 17 residues. Trimming stripped 0 bases from V and 4 bases from J, with 19 bases between.